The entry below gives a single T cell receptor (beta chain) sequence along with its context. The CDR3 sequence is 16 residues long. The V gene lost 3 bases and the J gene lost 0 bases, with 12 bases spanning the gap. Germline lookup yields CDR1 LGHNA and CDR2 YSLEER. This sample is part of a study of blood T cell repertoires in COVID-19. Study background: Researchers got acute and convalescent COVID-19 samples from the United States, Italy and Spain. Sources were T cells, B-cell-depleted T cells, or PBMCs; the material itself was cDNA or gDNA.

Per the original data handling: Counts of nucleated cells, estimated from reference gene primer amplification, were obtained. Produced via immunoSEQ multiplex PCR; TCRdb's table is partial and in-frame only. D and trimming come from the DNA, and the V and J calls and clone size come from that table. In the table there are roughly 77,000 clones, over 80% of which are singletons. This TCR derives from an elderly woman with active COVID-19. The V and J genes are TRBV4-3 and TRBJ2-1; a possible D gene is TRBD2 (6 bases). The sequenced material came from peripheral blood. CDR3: CASSHRRRGSYNEQFF. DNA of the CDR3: TGCGCCAGCAGCCACCGCAGGAGGGGCTCCTACAATGAGCAGTTCTTC.